These T cell receptor beta chains were read from a single sample in a study of T-cell reconstitution after alpha-beta-depleted transplantation in children. TCRdb analysed the PCR reads with MiXCR anew, one entry per CDR3 protein. The sample carries 200,000 to 250,000 distinct CDR3 sequences, around 7.7% recorded once. The source material was PBMCs, mostly from graft donor cells, sampled 360 days after TCRalphabeta/CD19-depleted stem cell transplant. These receptors all stem from a male patient aged 2-15 years who had a stem cell transplant for acute myeloid leukemia, so the T cells may come from the graft donor. Both conserved end residues are part of each CDR3.

v_call,cdr3_aa
TRBV12-3/TRBV12-4,CASSFGSGRTADTQYF
TRBV11-2,CASSLDPGRAKAFF
TRBV12-3/TRBV12-4,CASSLTGGAYNEQFF
TRBV3-1,CASSQQGSNQPQHF
TRBV20-1,CSAQSGGYEQYF
TRBV25-1,CASSVGQNTGELFF
TRBV12-3/TRBV12-4,CASRGPPSGSEFF
TRBV5-1,CASSLGDSGANVLTF
TRBV20-1,CSARPSVRETQYF
TRBV7-2,CASSLAGGASGGARDTQYF
TRBV3-1,CASSQGEFGSYNEQFF
TRBV10-3,CAINYRVGYEQYF
TRBV5-1,CASSLMDRGGTGELFF
TRBV20-1,CSAVSYLIRYGYTF
TRBV29-1,CSVVPKHNEQFF
TRBV19,CASSHGGNQPQHF
TRBV12-3/TRBV12-4,CASSWGLSSNEQFF
TRBV29-1,CSVEGTSGYGYTF
TRBV12-3/TRBV12-4,CASSLGGRAYEQYF
TRBV19,CASSMIRGLAGNEQFF
TRBV5-1,CASSLGHPSGTDTQYF
TRBV5-5,CASSLARREPLNEQFF